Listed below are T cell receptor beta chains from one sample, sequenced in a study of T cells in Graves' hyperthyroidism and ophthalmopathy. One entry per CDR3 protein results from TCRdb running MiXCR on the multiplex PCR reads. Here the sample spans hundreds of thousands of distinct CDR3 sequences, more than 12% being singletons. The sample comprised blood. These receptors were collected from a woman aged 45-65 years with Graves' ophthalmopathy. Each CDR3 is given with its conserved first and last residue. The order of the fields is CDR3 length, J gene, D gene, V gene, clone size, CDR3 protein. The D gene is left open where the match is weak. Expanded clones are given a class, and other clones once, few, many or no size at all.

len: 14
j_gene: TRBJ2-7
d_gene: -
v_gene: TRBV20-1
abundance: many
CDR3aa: CSARRSGTLYEQYF

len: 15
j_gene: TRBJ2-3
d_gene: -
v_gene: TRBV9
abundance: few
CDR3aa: CASSVFSGVTDTQYF

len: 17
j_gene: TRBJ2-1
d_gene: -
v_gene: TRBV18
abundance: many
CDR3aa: CASSPGWGASSYNEQFF

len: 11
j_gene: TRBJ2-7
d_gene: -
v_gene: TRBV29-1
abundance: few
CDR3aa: CSVEEYYEQYF

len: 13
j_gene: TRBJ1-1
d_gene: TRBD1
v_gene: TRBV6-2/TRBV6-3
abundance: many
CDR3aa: CATSGGRNTEAFF

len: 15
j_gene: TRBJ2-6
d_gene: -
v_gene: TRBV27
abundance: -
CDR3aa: CVSSPNRSGANVLTF

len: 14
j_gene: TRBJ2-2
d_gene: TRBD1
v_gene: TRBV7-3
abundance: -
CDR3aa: CASSSRQGYGELFF

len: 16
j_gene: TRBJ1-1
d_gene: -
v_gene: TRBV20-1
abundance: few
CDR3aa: CSARDLSRSGNTEAFF

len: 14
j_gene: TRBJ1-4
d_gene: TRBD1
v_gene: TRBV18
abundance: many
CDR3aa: CASSPDRGNEKLFF

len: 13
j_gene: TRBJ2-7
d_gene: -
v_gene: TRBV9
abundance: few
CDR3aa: CASSVEQGREQYF

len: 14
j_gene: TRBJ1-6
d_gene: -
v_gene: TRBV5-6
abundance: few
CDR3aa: CASSFGQTNSPLHF

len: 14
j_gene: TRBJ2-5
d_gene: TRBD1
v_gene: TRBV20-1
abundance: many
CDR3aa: CSARLGTGGETQYF

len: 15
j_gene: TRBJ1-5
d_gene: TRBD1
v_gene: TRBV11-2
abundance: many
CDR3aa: CASSLDRGFYQPQHF

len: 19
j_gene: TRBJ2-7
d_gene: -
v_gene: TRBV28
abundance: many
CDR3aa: CASSLVLGDTSGVHYEQYF

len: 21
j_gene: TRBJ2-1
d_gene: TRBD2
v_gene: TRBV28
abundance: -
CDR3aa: CASSLYYGTSGGWASYNEQFF

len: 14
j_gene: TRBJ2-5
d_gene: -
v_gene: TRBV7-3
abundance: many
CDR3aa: CASSLSVDQETQYF

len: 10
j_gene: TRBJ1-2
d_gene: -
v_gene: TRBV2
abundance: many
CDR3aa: CASGGFGYTF

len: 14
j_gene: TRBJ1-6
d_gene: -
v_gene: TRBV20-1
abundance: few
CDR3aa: CSARDPGGDSPLHF

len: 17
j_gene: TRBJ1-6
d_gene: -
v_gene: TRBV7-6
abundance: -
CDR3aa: CASSLGRSRKISSPLHF

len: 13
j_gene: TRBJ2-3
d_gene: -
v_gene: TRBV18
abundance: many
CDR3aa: CASSPFRGDTQYF

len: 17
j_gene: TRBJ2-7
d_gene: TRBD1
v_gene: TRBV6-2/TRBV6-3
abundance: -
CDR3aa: CASSQFPSGQLTYEQYF

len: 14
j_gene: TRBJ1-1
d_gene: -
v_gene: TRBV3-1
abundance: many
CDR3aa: CASSQNSVNTEAFF

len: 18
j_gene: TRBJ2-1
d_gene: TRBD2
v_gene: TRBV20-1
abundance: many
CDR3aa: CSATLGLAGEGLEVEQFF

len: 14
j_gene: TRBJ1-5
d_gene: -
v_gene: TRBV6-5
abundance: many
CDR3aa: CASSYIGENQPQHF

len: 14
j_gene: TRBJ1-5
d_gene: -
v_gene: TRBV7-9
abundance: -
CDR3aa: CASSLANSNQPQHF

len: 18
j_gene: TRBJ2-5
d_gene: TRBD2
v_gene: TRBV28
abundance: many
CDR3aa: CASSFRSFLAGGEETQYF

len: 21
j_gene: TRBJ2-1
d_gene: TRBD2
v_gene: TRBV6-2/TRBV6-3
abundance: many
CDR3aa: CASSYRLAGVPPARAYNEQFF

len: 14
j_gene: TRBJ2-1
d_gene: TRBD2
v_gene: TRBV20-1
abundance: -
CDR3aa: CSASSGRAANEQFF

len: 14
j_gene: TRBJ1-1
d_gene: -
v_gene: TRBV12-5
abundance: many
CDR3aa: CASGFSRDNTEAFF

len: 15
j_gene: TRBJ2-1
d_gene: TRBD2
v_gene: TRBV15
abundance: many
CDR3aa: CATSRVASGYNEQFF